These T cell receptor beta chains were read from a single sample in a study of graft-versus-host responses after intestinal transplantation. TCRdb keeps only in-frame clones here, not all; method: immunoSEQ multiplex PCR. This sample has about 36,000 clones, with approximately 94% found just once. These receptors have no known antigen. This specimen was unstimulated CD4+ T cells sorted from spleen or lymph node cells, taken before transplant. The source of these receptors is a human donor who was the organ donor for an intestinal transplant. The CDR3 runs from the conserved cysteine through the conserved F or W. A D gene is named only where the DNA matches it firmly. Clone sizes are given selectively: once, few, many, or a class where the clone is expanded.

clone size: -; J gene: TRBJ2-6; V gene: TRBV21-1; D gene: -; CDR3 DNA: TGTGCCAGCAGCAAAAGGCGCACGGACAGGGTTCTTTCTGGGGCCAACGTCCTGACTTTC; CDR3 protein: CASSKRRTDRVLSGANVLTF
clone size: -; J gene: TRBJ1-2; V gene: TRBV25-1; D gene: TRBD1; CDR3 DNA: TGTGCCAGCAGTGAGAGGGGACAGGGGGGGGGCTATGGCTACACCTTC; CDR3 protein: CASSERGQGGGYGYTF
clone size: -; J gene: TRBJ2-1; V gene: TRBV14; D gene: -; CDR3 DNA: TGTGCCAGCAGCCAAGAACCACACATCCGTCAGCAGTTCTTC; CDR3 protein: CASSQEPHIRQQFF
clone size: -; J gene: TRBJ2-1; V gene: TRBV5-6; D gene: TRBD1; CDR3 DNA: TGTGCCAGCAGCTGGAAAGGGGGCACACCATACAATGAGCAGTTCTTC; CDR3 protein: CASSWKGGTPYNEQFF
clone size: -; J gene: TRBJ1-4; V gene: TRBV5-1; D gene: TRBD1; CDR3 DNA: TGCGCCAGCAGCTTGGCGACAGGGGAAACTAATGAAAAACTGTTTTTT; CDR3 protein: CASSLATGETNEKLFF
clone size: -; J gene: TRBJ2-1; V gene: TRBV7-8; D gene: TRBD2; CDR3 DNA: TGTGCCAGCAGCTTTCGACTAGCGGGGGCCTACAATGAGCAGTTCTTC; CDR3 protein: CASSFRLAGAYNEQFF
clone size: -; J gene: TRBJ2-3; V gene: TRBV30; D gene: TRBD2; CDR3 DNA: TGTGCCTGGAGTGGGGGACTGCGGGGGAGCACAGATACGCAGTATTTT; CDR3 protein: CAWSGGLRGSTDTQYF
clone size: -; J gene: TRBJ1-4; V gene: TRBV7-9; D gene: TRBD1; CDR3 DNA: TGTGCCAGCAGCTTACAGGGGGCTGAAAAACTGTTTTTT; CDR3 protein: CASSLQGAEKLFF
clone size: -; J gene: TRBJ2-7; V gene: TRBV30; D gene: -; CDR3 DNA: TGTGCCTGGAGTCCAAGGGTGTGGGCCCGCTCCTACGAGCAGTACTTC; CDR3 protein: CAWSPRVWARSYEQYF
clone size: once; J gene: TRBJ2-5; V gene: TRBV19; D gene: TRBD1; CDR3 DNA: TGTGCCAGTAGTAACGCTAGGGGTAGAGTAGACAGGGAAGAACAAGAGACCCAGTACTTC; CDR3 protein: CASSNARGRVDREEQETQYF
clone size: -; J gene: TRBJ1-1; V gene: TRBV7-9; D gene: -; CDR3 DNA: TGTGCCAGCAGCTGGATGGGGACTGAAGCTTTCTTT; CDR3 protein: CASSWMGTEAFF
clone size: -; J gene: TRBJ1-2; V gene: TRBV2; D gene: -; CDR3 DNA: TGTGCCAGCGGGGGCGGAAGTAACTATGGCTACACCTTC; CDR3 protein: CASGGGSNYGYTF
clone size: -; J gene: TRBJ1-5; V gene: TRBV27; D gene: TRBD1; CDR3 DNA: TGTGCCAGCAGTTTGCCGGGACAGGACGCTCGCAATCAGCCCCAGCATTTT; CDR3 protein: CASSLPGQDARNQPQHF
clone size: once; J gene: TRBJ1-6; V gene: TRBV30; D gene: TRBD1; CDR3 DNA: TGTGCCTGGAGCGCCCGGGACAGGGTAAATTCACCCCTCCACTTT; CDR3 protein: CAWSARDRVNSPLHF
clone size: -; J gene: TRBJ1-1; V gene: TRBV2; D gene: -; CDR3 DNA: TGTGCCAGCAGTGAGGGAGGGGGGAACACTGAAGCTTTCTTT; CDR3 protein: CASSEGGGNTEAFF
clone size: -; J gene: TRBJ1-1; V gene: TRBV16; D gene: -; CDR3 DNA: TGTGCCAGCAGCCAATCGGCTGACACTGAAGCTTTCTTT; CDR3 protein: CASSQSADTEAFF
clone size: -; J gene: TRBJ1-2; V gene: TRBV10-3; D gene: -; CDR3 DNA: TGCGCCATCAGTGCTTATGACACCGCACCATATGGCTACACCTTC; CDR3 protein: CAISAYDTAPYGYTF
clone size: -; J gene: TRBJ1-6; V gene: TRBV4-1; D gene: -; CDR3 DNA: TGCGCCAGCAGCCCTAGAGCCCCCCAGGGGCGGATAGGTAATTCACCCCTCCACTTT; CDR3 protein: CASSPRAPQGRIGNSPLHF
clone size: -; J gene: TRBJ2-2; V gene: TRBV4-1; D gene: -; CDR3 DNA: TGCGCCAGCAGCGAGACAGGGACTTTGGACACCGGGGAGCTGTTTTTT; CDR3 protein: CASSETGTLDTGELFF
clone size: -; J gene: TRBJ1-1; V gene: TRBV11-3; D gene: -; CDR3 DNA: TGTGCCAGCAGCTTTACCGGACATTTGAACACTGAAGCTTTCTTT; CDR3 protein: CASSFTGHLNTEAFF
clone size: -; J gene: TRBJ1-1; V gene: TRBV11-2; D gene: -; CDR3 DNA: TGTGCCAGCAGCTTAGGGCAGGGGACTGAAGCTTTCTTT; CDR3 protein: CASSLGQGTEAFF
clone size: -; J gene: TRBJ2-2; V gene: TRBV21-1; D gene: -; CDR3 DNA: TGTGCCAGCAGCAGAGGTAGGGCCGGTACGACCGGGGAGCTGTTTTTT; CDR3 protein: CASSRGRAGTTGELFF
clone size: once; J gene: TRBJ2-3; V gene: TRBV19; D gene: -; CDR3 DNA: TGTGCCAGTAGTACCGGGACTGACCCCCGCACAGATACGCAGTATTTT; CDR3 protein: CASSTGTDPRTDTQYF
clone size: -; J gene: TRBJ2-7; V gene: TRBV27; D gene: -; CDR3 DNA: TGTGCCAGCAGGGGTCTCGGGGTCCCCTACGAGCAGTACTTC; CDR3 protein: CASRGLGVPYEQYF
clone size: -; J gene: TRBJ1-6; V gene: TRBV7-2; D gene: -; CDR3 DNA: TGTGCCAGCAGCTTAGCATCGCCCGGGAATAATTCACCCCTCCACTTT; CDR3 protein: CASSLASPGNNSPLHF
clone size: -; J gene: TRBJ2-7; V gene: TRBV27; D gene: TRBD2; CDR3 DNA: TGTGCCAGCAGTCTACTTAGCGGGGGGGCTCACGAGCAGTACTTC; CDR3 protein: CASSLLSGGAHEQYF
clone size: -; J gene: TRBJ2-1; V gene: TRBV4-3; D gene: TRBD2; CDR3 DNA: TGCGCCAGCAGCCAAGACCTCACTAGCGGGGGGTCCTCCTACAATGAGCAGTTCTTC; CDR3 protein: CASSQDLTSGGSSYNEQFF
clone size: -; J gene: TRBJ2-2; V gene: TRBV25-1; D gene: -; CDR3 DNA: TGTGCCAGCAGTTCGCTGGACAGGAACACCGGGGAGCTGTTTTTT; CDR3 protein: CASSSLDRNTGELFF
clone size: -; J gene: TRBJ1-2; V gene: TRBV7-2; D gene: -; CDR3 DNA: TGTGCCAGCAGCCCCCCCGGGCAGACCTATGGCTACACCTTC; CDR3 protein: CASSPPGQTYGYTF
clone size: -; J gene: TRBJ1-6; V gene: TRBV5-1; D gene: TRBD1; CDR3 DNA: TGCGCCAGCAGCTTGGCAGGGGGCAATTCACCCCTCCACTTT; CDR3 protein: CASSLAGGNSPLHF
clone size: -; J gene: TRBJ2-1; V gene: TRBV5-1; D gene: TRBD1; CDR3 DNA: TGCGCCAGCAGCTTTGGACGACAGGGGGGCAATGAGCAGTTCTTC; CDR3 protein: CASSFGRQGGNEQFF
clone size: -; J gene: TRBJ2-2; V gene: TRBV9; D gene: -; CDR3 DNA: TGTGCCAGCAGCGTAGCAGGGGCGAACACCGGGGAGCTGTTTTTT; CDR3 protein: CASSVAGANTGELFF
clone size: -; J gene: TRBJ2-3; V gene: TRBV5-1; D gene: TRBD1; CDR3 DNA: TGCGCCAGCAGCTTAAGGACAGGGGGGACAGATACGCAGTATTTT; CDR3 protein: CASSLRTGGTDTQYF
clone size: -; J gene: TRBJ1-5; V gene: TRBV27; D gene: -; CDR3 DNA: TGTGCCAGCAGTCCCGAACCTTGGGGGAATCAGCCCCAGCATTTT; CDR3 protein: CASSPEPWGNQPQHF
clone size: -; J gene: TRBJ1-2; V gene: TRBV15; D gene: -; CDR3 DNA: TGTGCCACCAGCGAGGGGATGGACTATGGCTACACCTTC; CDR3 protein: CATSEGMDYGYTF
clone size: -; J gene: TRBJ2-1; V gene: TRBV10-3; D gene: -; CDR3 DNA: TGTGCCATCAGTCCACAGGAGACACCCTACAATGAGCAGTTCTTC; CDR3 protein: CAISPQETPYNEQFF
clone size: -; J gene: TRBJ1-1; V gene: TRBV19; D gene: -; CDR3 DNA: TGTGCCAGTAGTATAGTAGAGACTTCCCCGAACACTGAAGCTTTCTTT; CDR3 protein: CASSIVETSPNTEAFF
clone size: -; J gene: TRBJ2-7; V gene: TRBV6-1; D gene: -; CDR3 DNA: TGTGCCAGCAGTGAAGATAGGATTGGCGAGCAGTACTTC; CDR3 protein: CASSEDRIGEQYF
clone size: -; J gene: TRBJ1-2; V gene: TRBV10-3; D gene: TRBD1; CDR3 DNA: TGTGCCATCAGTGGGCAGGGGGCAATCTTGGGCTATGGCTACACCTTC; CDR3 protein: CAISGQGAILGYGYTF